This T cell receptor (beta chain) was found in a study of early T cells in non-severe SARS-CoV-2 infection. General study points: Private and CD4 specificities were missed by VDJdb matching, skewed to anti-spike CD8.

Germline CDR1 is SGDLS and CDR2 is YYNGEE. Trimming removed 4 bases at V and 7 bases at J, with 24 bases between. CDR3 size: 17 residues. Notes on this clonotype: The antigen remains unidentified.

The TCR library protocol was used to attach unique molecular identifiers. These identifiers were attached to individual cDNA molecules. TCRdb re-derived calls from the 5' RACE reads in MiXCR, one entry per CDR3 protein. The sample holds about 80,000 distinct CDR3 sequences; 9.5% to 15% are singletons and the top ten take 1.1%. This TCR derives from an adult who was a healthcare worker with PCR-confirmed SARS-CoV-2 infection or an uninfected control (not recorded which). The specimen sequenced was whole blood. The V call is TRBV9, the J call TRBJ2-1; unclear D gene. CDR3 sequence reads: CASSPRPTILGLNEQFF. DNA of the CDR3: TGTGCCAGCAGCCCCCGACCGACCATCCTCGGGTTGAATGAGCAGTTCTTC. Combining the CDR3 with reference TRBV9 and TRBJ2-1 gives the whole variable domain DSGVTQTPKHLITATGQRVTLRCSPRSGDLSVYWYQQSLDQGLQFLIQYYNGEERAKGNILERFSAQQFPDLHSELNLSSLELGDSALYFCASSPRPTILGLNEQFFGPGTRLTVL.